The table lists the clone carrying this T cell receptor beta chain with many counts. Antigen specificity is unknown. TCRdb ran MiXCR on the 5' RACE reads and lists one entry per CDR3 protein. The table includes 690,000 or so distinct CDR3 sequences, roughly 6.2% detected once. The data originate from a study of identical twins. This CDR3 contains 11 residues. Trimming took 1 base from V and 7 from J, leaving 8 bases between them. The germline CDR1 and CDR2 sequences are DFQATT and SNEGSKA (reference sequence). Findings and caveats of the study: Within monozygotic twins, out-of-frame TCR alpha sharing was underestimated by the models. Fewer insertions characterized abundant cord blood beta clonotypes, whereas memory repertoires showed none. Not following the same donors, the study drew its conclusions from cross-sectional statistical analysis.

The specimen sequenced was naive T cells sorted from blood. The chain recombines TRBV20-1 with TRBJ2-7; D is unresolved. The TCR was taken from a man between 18 and 29 years old in good health. CDR3 nucleotides: TGCAGTGCTAGAGGAAACGAAGAGCAGTACGTC. Translation: CSARGNEEQYV.